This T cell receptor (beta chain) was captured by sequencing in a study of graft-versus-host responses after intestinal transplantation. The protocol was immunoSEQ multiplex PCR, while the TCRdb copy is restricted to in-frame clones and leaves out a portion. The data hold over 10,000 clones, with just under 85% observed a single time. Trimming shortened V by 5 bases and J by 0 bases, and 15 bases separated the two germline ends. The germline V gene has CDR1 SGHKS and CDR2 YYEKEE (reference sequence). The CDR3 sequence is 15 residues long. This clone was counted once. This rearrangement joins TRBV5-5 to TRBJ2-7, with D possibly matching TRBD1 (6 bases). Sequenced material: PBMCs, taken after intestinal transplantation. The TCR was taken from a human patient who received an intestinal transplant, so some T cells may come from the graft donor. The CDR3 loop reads CASSYRQAFSYEQYF. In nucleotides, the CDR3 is TGTGCCAGCAGTTATCGACAGGCGTTCTCCTACGAGCAGTACTTC.